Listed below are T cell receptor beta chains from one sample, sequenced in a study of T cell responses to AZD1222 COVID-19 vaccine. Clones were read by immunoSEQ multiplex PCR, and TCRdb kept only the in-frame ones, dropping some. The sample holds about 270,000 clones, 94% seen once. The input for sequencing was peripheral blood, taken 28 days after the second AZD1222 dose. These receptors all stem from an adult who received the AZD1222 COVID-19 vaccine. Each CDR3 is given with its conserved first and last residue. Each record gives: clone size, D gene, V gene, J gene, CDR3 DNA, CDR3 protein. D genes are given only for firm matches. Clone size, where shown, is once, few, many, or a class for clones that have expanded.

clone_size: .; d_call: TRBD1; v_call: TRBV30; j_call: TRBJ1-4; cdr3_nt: TGTGCCTGGAGTAGAGGACAGGGGGCAACTAATGAAAAACTGTTTTTT; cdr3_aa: CAWSRGQGATNEKLFF
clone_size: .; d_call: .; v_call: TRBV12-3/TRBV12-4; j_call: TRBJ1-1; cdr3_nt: TGTGCCAGCAGGTCGGGACTTAAAGCTTTCTTT; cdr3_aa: CASRSGLKAFF
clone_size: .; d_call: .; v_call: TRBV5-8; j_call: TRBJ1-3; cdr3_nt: TGTGCCAGCAGCTTGGCCATGGGCTCTGGAAACACCATATATTTT; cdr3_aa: CASSLAMGSGNTIYF
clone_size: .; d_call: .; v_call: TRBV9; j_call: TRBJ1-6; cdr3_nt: TGTGCCAGCAGCTCCCCGACGGGATCACCCCTCCACTTT; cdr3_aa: CASSSPTGSPLHF
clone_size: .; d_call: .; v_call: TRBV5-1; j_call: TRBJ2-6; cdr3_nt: TGCGCCAGCAGCTTGTCCCCGGGCTCTGGGGCCAACGTCCTGACTTTC; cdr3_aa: CASSLSPGSGANVLTF
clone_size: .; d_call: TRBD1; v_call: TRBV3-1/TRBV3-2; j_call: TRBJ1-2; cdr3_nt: TGTGCCAGCAGCCCCTCGATCGGACAGGGGTCTTTGGGCTACACCTTC; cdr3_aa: CASSPSIGQGSLGYTF
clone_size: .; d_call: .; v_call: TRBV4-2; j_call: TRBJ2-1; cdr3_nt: TGTGCCAGCAGCCAACGGGGCAATGAGCAGTTCTTC; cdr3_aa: CASSQRGNEQFF
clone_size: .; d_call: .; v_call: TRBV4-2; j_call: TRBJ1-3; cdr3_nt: TGTGCCAGCAGCCAAGGTTACAGGGCATCTGGAAACACCATATATTTT; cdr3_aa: CASSQGYRASGNTIYF
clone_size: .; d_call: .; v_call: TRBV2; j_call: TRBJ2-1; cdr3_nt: TGTGCCAGCAGGGAACTAGCTCTATCCTACAATGAGCAGTTCTTC; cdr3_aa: CASRELALSYNEQFF
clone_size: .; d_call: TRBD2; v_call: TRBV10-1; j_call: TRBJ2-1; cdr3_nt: TGCGCCAGCGTATGGAGTAGCGGGAGCAAGGAGTACAATGAGCAGTTCTTC; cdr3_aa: CASVWSSGSKEYNEQFF
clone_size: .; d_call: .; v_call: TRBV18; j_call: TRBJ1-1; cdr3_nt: TGTGCCAGCTCTCAAACAGTCAACACTGAAGCTTTCTTT; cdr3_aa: CASSQTVNTEAFF
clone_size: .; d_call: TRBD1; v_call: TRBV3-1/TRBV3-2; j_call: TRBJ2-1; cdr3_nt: TGTGCCAGCAGCCAAGTGGGACAGGGAAACAATGAGCAGTTCTTC; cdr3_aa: CASSQVGQGNNEQFF
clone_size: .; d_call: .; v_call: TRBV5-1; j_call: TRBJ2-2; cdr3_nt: TGCGCCAGCAGCTGGACCGGGACCGTGAACACCGGGGAGCTGTTTTTT; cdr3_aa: CASSWTGTVNTGELFF
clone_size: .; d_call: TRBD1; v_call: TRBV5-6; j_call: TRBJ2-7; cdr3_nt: TGTGCCAGCAGCTTCCGGGACAGGGGCACCTACGAGCAGTACTTC; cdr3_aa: CASSFRDRGTYEQYF
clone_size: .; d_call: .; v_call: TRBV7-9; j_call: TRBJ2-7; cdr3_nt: TGTGCCAGCAGCTCCTTCTTGATCGGGGAATCCGAGCAGTACTTC; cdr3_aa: CASSSFLIGESEQYF
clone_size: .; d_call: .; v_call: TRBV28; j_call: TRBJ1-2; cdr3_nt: TGTGCCAGCACCCCCGGGACAACAGCTAACTATGGCTACACCTTC; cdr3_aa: CASTPGTTANYGYTF
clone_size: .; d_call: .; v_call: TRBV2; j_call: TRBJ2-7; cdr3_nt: TGTGCCAGCAGACCCAGGGGCCGGTCCTACGAGCAGTACTTC; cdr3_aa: CASRPRGRSYEQYF
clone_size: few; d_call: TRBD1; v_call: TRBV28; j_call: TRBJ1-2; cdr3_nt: TGTGCCAGCAGTTCCCCCGGTGCAAGGGACAGCCTTTATGGCTACACCTTC; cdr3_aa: CASSSPGARDSLYGYTF
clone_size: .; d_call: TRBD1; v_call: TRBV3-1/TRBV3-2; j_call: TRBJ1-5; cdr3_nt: TGTGCCAGCAGCTCCGGGACAGGGAACAATCAGCCCCAGCATTTT; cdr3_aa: CASSSGTGNNQPQHF
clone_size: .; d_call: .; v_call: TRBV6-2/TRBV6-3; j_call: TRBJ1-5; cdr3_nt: TGTGCCAGCAGCCAACGGGGGGTGGCCGATCAGCCCCAGCATTTT; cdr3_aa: CASSQRGVADQPQHF
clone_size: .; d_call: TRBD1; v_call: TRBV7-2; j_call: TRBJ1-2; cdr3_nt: TGTGCCAGCAGCTTAGGTCCAGGGGGCTATGGCTACACCTTC; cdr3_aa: CASSLGPGGYGYTF
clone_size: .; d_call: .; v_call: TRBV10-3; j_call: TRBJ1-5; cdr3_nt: TGTGCCATCAGTGAGAGTCCGTCGCCCCAGCATTTT; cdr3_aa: CAISESPSPQHF
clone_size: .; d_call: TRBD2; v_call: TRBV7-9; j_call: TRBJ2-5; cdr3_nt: TGTGCCACCGGGGGGGAGACCCAGTACTTC; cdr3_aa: CATGGETQYF
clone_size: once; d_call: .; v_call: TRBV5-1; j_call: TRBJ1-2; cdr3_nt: TGCGCCAGCAGCTTGGACCCGAAGGGCTATGGCTACACCTTC; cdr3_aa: CASSLDPKGYGYTF
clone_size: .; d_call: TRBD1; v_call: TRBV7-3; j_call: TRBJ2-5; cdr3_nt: TGTGCCAGCAGCTTAGGACAGGGCGAGACCCAGTACTTC; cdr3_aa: CASSLGQGETQYF
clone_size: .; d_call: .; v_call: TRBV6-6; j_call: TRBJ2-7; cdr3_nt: TGTGCCAGCAGTTACGCTCACGAGCAGTACTTC; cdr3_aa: CASSYAHEQYF
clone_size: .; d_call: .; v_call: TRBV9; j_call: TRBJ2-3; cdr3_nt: TGTGCCAGCACTCACGACCCAAACTCCCTAGATACGCAGTATTTT; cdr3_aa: CASTHDPNSLDTQYF
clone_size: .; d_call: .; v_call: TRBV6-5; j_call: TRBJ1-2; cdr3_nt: TGTGCCAGCAGTTCCGTGAATGGCTACACCTTC; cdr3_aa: CASSSVNGYTF
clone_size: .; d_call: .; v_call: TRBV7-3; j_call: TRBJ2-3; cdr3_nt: TGTGCCAGCAGCTTTGGGGGAGCCGGGAGTCTTGGAGATACGCAGTATTTT; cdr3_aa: CASSFGGAGSLGDTQYF
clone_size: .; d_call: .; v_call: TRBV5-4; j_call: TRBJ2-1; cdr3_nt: TGTGCCAGTCAAATACAGGGATTCTCCTACAATGAGCAGTTCTTC; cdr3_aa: CASQIQGFSYNEQFF
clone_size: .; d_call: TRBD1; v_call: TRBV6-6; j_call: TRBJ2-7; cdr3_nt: TGTGCCAGCAGTGGCACCGGGACAGGGGCGACCGAGCAGTACTTC; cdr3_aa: CASSGTGTGATEQYF
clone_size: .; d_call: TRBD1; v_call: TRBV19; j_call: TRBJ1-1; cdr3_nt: TGTGCCAGTAGTGCCTACCGGGACAGGGGGCAATTCACTGAAGCTTTCTTT; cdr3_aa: CASSAYRDRGQFTEAFF
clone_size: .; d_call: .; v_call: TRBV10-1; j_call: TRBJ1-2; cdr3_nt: TGCGCCAGCAGTGAGGGGGGAGGCGAGGGGGGCTACACCTTC; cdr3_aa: CASSEGGGEGGYTF
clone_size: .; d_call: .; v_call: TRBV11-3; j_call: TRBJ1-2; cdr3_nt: TGTGCCAGCAGCTTAGAAGGCAGCCCTAACTATGGCTACACCTTC; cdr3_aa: CASSLEGSPNYGYTF
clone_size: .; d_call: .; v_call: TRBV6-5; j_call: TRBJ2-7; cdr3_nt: TGTGCCAGCAGCTCGGCGTCCTACGAGCAGTACTTC; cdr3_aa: CASSSASYEQYF
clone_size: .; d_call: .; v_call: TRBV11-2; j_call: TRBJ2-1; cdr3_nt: TGTGCCAGCAGCTTTGGGGAACCCGAGCAGTTCTTC; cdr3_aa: CASSFGEPEQFF
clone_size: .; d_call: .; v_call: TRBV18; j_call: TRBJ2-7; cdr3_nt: TGTGCCAGCTCACCAAGGGCTCGCCCGTCGTACGAGCAGTACTTC; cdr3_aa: CASSPRARPSYEQYF
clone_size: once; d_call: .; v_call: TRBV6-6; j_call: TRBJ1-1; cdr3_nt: TGTGCCAGCATCTACGGACAGCAGAACACTGAAGCTTTCTTT; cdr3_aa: CASIYGQQNTEAFF
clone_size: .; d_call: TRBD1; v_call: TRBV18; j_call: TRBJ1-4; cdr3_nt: TGTGCCAGCTCACCACCCAGGGGGACAGCTTCGATTAATGAAAAACTGTTTTTT; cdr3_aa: CASSPPRGTASINEKLFF
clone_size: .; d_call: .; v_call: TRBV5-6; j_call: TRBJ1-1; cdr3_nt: TGTGCCAGCAGCCCCTCCGCAGGGGAAGCTTTCTTT; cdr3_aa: CASSPSAGEAFF
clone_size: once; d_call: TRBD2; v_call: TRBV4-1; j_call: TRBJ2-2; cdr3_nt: TGCGCCAGCAGCCAAGTAAGCGGGAGGGATGGCACCGGGGAGCTGTTTTTT; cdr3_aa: CASSQVSGRDGTGELFF
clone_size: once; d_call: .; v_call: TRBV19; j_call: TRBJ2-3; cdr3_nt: TGTGCCACCCCGGACAGGACTAAGGATACGCAGTATTTT; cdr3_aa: CATPDRTKDTQYF
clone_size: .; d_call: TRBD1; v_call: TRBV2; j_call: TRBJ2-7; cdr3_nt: TGTGCCAGCAGCCTTGGGACAGGGGGAACCTACGAGCAGTACTTC; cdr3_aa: CASSLGTGGTYEQYF
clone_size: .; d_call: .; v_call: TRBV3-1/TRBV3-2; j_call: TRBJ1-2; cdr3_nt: TGTGCCAGCAGCCGCGCCTTCGACTATGGCTACACCTTC; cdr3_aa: CASSRAFDYGYTF
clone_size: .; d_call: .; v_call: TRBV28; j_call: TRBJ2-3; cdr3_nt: TGTGCCAGCAGTCGGGGCGGCACAGATACGCAGTATTTT; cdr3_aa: CASSRGGTDTQYF
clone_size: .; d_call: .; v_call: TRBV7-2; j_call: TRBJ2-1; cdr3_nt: TGTGCCAGCAGCTTAGCTTGGGGACCCTACAATGAGCAGTTCTTC; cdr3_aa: CASSLAWGPYNEQFF
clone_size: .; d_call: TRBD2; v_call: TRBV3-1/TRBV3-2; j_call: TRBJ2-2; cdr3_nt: TGTGCCAGCAGCCAAGCTGCGGGAGCCGGGGAGCTGTTTTTT; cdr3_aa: CASSQAAGAGELFF
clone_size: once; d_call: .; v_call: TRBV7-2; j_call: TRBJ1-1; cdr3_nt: TGTGCCAGCAGCGGGGCGATGAACACTGAAGCTTTCTTT; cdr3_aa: CASSGAMNTEAFF